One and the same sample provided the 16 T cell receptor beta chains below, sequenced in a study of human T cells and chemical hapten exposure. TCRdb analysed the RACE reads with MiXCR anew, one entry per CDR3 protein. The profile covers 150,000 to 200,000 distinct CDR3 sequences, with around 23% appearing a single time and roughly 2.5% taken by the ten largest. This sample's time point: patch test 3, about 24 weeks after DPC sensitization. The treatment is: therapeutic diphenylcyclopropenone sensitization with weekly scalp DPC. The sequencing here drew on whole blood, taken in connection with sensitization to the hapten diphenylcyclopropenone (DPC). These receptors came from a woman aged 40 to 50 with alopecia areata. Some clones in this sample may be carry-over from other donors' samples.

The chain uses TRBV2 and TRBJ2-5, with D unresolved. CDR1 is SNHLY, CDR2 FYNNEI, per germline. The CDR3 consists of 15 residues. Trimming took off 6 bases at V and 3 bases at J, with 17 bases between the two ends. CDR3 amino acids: CASSPVGSPEETQYF. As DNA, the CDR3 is TGTGCCAGCAGCCCAGTAGGGTCTCCCGAAGAGACCCAGTACTTC.

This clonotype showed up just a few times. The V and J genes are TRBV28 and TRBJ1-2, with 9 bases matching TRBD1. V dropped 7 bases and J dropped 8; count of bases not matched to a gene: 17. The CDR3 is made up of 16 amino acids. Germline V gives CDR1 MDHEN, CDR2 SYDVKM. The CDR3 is CASTWSWTGDYDGYTF. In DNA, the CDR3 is TGTGCCAGCACATGGTCCTGGACAGGGGATTATGACGGCTACACCTTC.

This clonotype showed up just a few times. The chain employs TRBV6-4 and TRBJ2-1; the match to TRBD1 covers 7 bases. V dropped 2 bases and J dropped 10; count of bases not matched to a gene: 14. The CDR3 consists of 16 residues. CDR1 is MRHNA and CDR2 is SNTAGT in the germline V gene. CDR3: CASSDELRGQHSEQFF. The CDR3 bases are TGTGCCAGCAGTGACGAATTGAGGGGGCAACACTCAGAGCAGTTCTTC.

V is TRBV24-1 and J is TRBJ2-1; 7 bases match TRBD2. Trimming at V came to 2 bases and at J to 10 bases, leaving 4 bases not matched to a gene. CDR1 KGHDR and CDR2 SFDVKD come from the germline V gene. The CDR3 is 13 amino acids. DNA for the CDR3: TGTGCCACCAGTGATTATATAGCGGGCGAGCAGTTCTTC. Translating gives CATSDYIAGEQFF.

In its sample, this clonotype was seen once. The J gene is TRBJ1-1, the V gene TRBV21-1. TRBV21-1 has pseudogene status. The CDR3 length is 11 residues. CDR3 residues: CASSKVPEAFF. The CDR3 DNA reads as TGTGCCAGCAGCAAAGTCCCTGAAGCTTTCTTT.

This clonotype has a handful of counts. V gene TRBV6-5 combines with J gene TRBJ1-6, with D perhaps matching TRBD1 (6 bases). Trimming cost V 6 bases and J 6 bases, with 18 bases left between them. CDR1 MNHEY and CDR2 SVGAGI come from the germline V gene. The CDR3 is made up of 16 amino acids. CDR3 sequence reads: CASSYARGIANSPLHF. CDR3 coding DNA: TGTGCCAGCAGCTACGCCAGGGGTATCGCTAATTCACCCCTCCACTTT.

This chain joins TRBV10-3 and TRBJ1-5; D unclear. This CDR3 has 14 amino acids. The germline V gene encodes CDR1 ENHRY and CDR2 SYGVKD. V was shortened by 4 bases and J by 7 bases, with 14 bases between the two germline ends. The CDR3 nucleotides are TGTGCCATCAGTGTAGTAGCCCTGGGGCAGCCCCAGCATTTT. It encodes CAISVVALGQPQHF.

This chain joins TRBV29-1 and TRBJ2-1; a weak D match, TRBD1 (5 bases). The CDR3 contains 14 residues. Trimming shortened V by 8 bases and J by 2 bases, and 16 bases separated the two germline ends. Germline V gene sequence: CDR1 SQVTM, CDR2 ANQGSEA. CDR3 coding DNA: TGCAGCTGTTTGGGGCTAGTTACCTACAATGAGCAGTTCTTC. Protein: CSCLGLVTYNEQFF.

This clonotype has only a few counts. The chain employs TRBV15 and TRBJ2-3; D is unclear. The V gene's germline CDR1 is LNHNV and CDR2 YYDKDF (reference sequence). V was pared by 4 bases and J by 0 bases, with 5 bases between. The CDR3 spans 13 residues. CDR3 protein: CATSTDSTDTQYF. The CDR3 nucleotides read TGTGCCACCAGCACAGACAGCACAGATACGCAGTATTTT.

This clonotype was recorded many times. CDR3 sequence: CASSSLAGAHYEQYF. For the CDR3, the DNA is TGTGCCAGCAGCTCCCTAGCGGGAGCTCATTACGAGCAGTACTTC. The chain carries TRBV7-2 and TRBJ2-7; TRBD2 agrees at 10 bases. The CDR3 is 15 residues long. V gave up 4 bases and J gave up 4 bases; unmatched junction bases: 7. CDR1 is SGHTA, CDR2 FQGNSA, per germline.

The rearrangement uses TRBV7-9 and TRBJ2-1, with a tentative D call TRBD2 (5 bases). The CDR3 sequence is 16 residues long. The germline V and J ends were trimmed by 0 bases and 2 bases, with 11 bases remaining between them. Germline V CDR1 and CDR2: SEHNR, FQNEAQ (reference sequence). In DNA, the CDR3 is TGTGCCAGCAGCTTAGCGCGGGCCTACCCCTACAATGAGCAGTTCTTC. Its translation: CASSLARAYPYNEQFF.

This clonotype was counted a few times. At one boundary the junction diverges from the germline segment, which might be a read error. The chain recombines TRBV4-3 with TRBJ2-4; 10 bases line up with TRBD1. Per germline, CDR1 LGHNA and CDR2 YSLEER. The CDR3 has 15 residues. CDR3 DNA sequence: TGTGCCAGCAGCCTCCGGGACAGGGGCCAAAACATTCAGTACTTC. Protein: CASSLRDRGQNIQYF.

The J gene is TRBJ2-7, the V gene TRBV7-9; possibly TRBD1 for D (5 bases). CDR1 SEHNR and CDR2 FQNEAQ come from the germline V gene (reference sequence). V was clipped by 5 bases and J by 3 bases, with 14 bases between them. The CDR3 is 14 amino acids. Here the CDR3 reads CASSTSRDIYEQYF. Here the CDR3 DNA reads TGTGCCAGCAGCACGTCCAGGGATATCTACGAGCAGTACTTC.

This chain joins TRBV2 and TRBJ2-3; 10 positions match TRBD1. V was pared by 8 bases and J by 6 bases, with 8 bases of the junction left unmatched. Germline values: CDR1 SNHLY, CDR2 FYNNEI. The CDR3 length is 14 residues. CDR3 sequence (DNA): TGTGCCAGCCGACCGGGGACAGGGGCCGATACGCAGTATTTT. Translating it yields CASRPGTGADTQYF.

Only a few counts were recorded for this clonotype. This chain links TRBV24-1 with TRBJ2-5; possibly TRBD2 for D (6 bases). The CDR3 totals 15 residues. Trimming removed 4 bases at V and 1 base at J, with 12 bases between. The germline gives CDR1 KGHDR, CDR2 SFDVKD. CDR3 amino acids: CATSEGRGLQETQYF. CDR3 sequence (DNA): TGTGCCACCAGTGAGGGGCGGGGCCTCCAAGAGACCCAGTACTTC.

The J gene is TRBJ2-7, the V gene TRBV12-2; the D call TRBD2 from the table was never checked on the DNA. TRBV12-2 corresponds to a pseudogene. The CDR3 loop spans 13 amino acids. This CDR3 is CASRFRAPYEQYF. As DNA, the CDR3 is TGTGCAAGTCGCTTTAGGGCCCCCTACGAGCAGTACTTC.